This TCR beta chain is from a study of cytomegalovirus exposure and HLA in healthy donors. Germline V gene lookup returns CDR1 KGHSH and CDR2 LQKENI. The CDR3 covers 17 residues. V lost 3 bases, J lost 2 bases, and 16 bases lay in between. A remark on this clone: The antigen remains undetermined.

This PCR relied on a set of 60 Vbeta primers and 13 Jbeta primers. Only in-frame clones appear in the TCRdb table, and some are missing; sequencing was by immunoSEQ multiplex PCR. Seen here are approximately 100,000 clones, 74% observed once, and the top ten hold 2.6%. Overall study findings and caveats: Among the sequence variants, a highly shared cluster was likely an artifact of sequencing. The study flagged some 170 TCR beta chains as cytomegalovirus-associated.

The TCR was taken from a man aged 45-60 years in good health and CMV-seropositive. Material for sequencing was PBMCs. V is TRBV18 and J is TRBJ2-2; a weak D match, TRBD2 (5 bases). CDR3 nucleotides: TGTGCCAGCTCACCTGAATCTGGAGGCCCAAACACCGGGGAGCTGTTTTTT. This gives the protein CASSPESGGPNTGELFF.